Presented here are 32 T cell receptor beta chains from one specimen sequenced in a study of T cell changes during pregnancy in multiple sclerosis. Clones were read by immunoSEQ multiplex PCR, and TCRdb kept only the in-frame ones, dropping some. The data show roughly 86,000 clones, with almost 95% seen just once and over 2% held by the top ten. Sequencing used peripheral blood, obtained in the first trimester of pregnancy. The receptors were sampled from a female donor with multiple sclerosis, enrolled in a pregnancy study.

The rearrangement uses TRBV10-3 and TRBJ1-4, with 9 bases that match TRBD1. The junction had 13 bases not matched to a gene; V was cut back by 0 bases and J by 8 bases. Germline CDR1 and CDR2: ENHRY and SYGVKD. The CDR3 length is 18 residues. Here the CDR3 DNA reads TGTGCCATCAGTGAGTCACTGAGGGGACAGGGTAGGCGGGAAAAACTGTTTTTT. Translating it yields CAISESLRGQGRREKLFF.

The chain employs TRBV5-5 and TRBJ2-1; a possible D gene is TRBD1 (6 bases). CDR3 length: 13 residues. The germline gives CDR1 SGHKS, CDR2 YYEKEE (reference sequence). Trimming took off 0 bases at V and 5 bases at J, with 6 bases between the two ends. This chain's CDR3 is CASSLGGHNEQFF. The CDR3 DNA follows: TGTGCCAGCAGCTTGGGGGGGCACAATGAGCAGTTCTTC. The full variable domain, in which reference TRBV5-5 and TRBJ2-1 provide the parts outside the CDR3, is DAGVTQSPTHLIKTRGQQVTLRCSPISGHKSVSWYQQVLGQGPQFIFQYYEKEERGRGNFPDRFSARQFPNYSSELNVNALLLGDSALYLCASSLGGHNEQFFGPGTRLTVL.

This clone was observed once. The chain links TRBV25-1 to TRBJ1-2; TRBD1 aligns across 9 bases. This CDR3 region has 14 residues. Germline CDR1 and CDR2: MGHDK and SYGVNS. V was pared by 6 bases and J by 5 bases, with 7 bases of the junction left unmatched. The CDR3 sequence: CASSPTGGGYGYTF. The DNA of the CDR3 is TGTGCCAGCAGCCCGACAGGGGGTGGATATGGCTACACCTTC.

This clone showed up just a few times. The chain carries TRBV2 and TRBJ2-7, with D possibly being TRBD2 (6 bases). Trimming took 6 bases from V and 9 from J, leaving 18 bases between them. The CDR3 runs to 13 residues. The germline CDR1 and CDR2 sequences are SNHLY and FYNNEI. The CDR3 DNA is TGTGCCAGCAGCGGAGGGACCGCCGAAGGGCAGTACTTC. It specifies CASSGGTAEGQYF. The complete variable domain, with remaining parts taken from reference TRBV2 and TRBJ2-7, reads EPEVTQTPSHQVTQMGQEVILRCVPISNHLYFYWYRQILGQKVEFLVSFYNNEISEKSEIFDDQFSVERPDGSNFTLKIRSTKLEDSAMYFCASSGGTAEGQYFGPGTRLTVT.

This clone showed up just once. CDR3 residues: CATRPEEGQPQHF. The CDR3 DNA is TGTGCCACCCGACCGGAGGAGGGACAGCCCCAGCATTTT. This chain joins TRBV10-3 and TRBJ1-5; no definite D call. Germline CDR1 ENHRY, CDR2 SYGVKD. The CDR3 spans 13 residues. The V end was cut by 10 bases, the J end by 7 bases, with 17 bases between.

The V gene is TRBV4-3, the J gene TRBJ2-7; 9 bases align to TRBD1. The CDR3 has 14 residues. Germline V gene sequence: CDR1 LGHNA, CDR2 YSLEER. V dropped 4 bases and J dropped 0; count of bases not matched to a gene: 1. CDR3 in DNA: TGCGCCAGCAGCCCACAGGGGGCCTCCTACGAGCAGTACTTC. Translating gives CASSPQGASYEQYF.

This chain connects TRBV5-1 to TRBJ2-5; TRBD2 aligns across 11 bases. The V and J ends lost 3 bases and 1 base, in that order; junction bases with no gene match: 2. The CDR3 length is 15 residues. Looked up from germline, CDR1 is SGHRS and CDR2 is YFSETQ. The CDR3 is CASSSLAGVQETQYF. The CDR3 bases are TGCGCCAGCAGCTCACTAGCGGGAGTCCAAGAGACCCAGTACTTC.

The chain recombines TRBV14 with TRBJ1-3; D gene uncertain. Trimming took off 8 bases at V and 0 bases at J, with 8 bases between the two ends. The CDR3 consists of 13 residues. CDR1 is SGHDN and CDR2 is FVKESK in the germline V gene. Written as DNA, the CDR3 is TGTGCCAGCGAGGAGTCCTCTGGAAACACCATATATTTT. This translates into CASEESSGNTIYF.

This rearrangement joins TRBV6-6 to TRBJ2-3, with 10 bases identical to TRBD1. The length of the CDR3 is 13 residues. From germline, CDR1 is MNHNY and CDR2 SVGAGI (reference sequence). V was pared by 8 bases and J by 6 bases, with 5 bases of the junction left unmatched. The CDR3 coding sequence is TGTGCCAGCCGGGACAGGGGCCCCGATACGCAGTATTTT. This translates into CASRDRGPDTQYF.

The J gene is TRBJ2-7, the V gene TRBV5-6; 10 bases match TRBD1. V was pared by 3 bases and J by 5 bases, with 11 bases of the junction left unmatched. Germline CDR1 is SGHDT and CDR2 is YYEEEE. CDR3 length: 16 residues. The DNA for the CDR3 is TGTGCCAGCAGCTCGGGACAGGGGTCGGGAGATCACGAGCAGTACTTC. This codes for CASSSGQGSGDHEQYF. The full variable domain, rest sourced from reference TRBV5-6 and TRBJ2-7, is DAGVTQSPTHLIKTRGQQVTLRCSPKSGHDTVSWYQQALGQGPQFIFQYYEEEERQRGNFPDRFSGHQFPNYSSELNVNALLLGDSALYLCASSSGQGSGDHEQYFGPGTRLTVT.

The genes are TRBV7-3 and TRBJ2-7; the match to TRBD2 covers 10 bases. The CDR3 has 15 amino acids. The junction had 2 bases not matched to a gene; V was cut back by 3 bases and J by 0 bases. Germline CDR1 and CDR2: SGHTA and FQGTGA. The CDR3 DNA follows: TGTGCCAGCAGCTTGGCTAGCGGGAGCTCCTACGAGCAGTACTTC. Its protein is CASSLASGSSYEQYF.

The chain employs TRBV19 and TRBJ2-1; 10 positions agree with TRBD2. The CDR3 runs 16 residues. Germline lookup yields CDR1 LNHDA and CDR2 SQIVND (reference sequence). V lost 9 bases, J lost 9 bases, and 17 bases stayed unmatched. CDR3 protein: CASKGLKAGGPGEQFF. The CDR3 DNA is TGTGCCAGCAAGGGCTTAAAAGCGGGAGGGCCCGGTGAGCAGTTCTTC.

CDR3 sequence (DNA): TGTGCCAGCGAATATAGCCTTTCCTACGAGCAGTACTTC. Translation gives CASEYSLSYEQYF. The genes are TRBV2 and TRBJ2-7; D gene unclear. V gave up 8 bases and J gave up 1 base, with 12 bases separating them. The germline V gene encodes CDR1 SNHLY and CDR2 FYNNEI. This CDR3 is built from 13 residues.

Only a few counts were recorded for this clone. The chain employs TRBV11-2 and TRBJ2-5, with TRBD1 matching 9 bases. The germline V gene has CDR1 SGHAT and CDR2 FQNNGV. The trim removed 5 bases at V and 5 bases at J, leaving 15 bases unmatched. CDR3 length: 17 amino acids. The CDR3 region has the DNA TGTGCCAGCAGCCCGACGCGGGGAACAGGGGGCCGGGAGACCCAGTACTTC. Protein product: CASSPTRGTGGRETQYF.

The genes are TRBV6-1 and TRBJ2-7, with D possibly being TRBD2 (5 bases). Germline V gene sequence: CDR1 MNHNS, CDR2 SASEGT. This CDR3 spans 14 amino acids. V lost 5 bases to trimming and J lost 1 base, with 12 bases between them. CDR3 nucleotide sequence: TGTGCCAGCAGTAGAGAGGGTAGGTCCTACGAGCAGTACTTC. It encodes CASSREGRSYEQYF.

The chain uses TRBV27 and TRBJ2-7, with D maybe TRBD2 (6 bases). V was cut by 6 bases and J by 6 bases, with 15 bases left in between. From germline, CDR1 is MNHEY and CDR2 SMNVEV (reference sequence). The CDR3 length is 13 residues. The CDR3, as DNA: TGTGCCAGCAGGCGGGCGGGGAGTAGCGAGCAGTACTTC. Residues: CASRRAGSSEQYF.

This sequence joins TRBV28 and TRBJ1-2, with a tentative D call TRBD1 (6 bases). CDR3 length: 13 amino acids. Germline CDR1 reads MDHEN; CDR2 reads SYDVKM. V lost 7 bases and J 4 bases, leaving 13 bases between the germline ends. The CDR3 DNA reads TGTGCCAGCAACATATACAGGGCCTATGGCTACACCTTC. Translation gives CASNIYRAYGYTF.

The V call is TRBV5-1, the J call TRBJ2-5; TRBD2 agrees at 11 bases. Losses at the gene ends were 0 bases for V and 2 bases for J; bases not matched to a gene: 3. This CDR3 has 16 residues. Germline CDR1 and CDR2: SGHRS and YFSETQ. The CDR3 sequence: CASSLVLAGGQETQYF. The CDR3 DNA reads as TGCGCCAGCAGCTTGGTCCTAGCGGGAGGTCAAGAGACCCAGTACTTC.

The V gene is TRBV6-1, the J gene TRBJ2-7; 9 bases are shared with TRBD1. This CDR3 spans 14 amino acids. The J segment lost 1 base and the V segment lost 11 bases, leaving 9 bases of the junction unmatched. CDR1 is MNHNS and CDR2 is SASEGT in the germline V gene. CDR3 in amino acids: CAGTPGQGSYEQYF. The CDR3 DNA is TGTGCCGGGACACCGGGACAGGGATCCTACGAGCAGTACTTC.

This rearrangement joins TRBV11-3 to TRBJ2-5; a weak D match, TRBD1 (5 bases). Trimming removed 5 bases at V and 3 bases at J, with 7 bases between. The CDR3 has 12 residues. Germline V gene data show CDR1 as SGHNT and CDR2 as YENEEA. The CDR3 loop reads CASSQGEETQYF. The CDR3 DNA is TGTGCCAGCAGCCAGGGTGAAGAGACCCAGTACTTC.

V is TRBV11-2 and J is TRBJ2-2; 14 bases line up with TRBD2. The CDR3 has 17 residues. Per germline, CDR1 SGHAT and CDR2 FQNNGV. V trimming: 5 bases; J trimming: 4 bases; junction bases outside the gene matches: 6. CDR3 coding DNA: TGTGCCAGCAGCCAGGGACTAGCGGGAGCAGGCACCGGGGAGCTGTTTTTT. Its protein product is CASSQGLAGAGTGELFF.

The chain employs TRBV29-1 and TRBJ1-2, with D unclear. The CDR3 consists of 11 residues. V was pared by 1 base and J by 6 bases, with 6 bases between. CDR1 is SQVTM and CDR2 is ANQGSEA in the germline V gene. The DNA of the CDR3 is TGCAGCGTTGAAGCCCTAGATGGCTACACCTTC. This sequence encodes CSVEALDGYTF.

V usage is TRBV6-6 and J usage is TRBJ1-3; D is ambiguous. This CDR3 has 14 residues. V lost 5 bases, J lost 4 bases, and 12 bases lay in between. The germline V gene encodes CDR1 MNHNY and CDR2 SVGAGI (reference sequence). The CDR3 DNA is TGTGCCAGCAGTACCACGGGTGGAGGAAACACCATATATTTT. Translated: CASSTTGGGNTIYF.

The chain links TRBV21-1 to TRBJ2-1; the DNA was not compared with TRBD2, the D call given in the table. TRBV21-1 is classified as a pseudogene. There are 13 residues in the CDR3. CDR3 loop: CASTGGAYNEQFF. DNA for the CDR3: TGTGCCAGCACGGGGGGGGCCTACAATGAGCAGTTCTTC.

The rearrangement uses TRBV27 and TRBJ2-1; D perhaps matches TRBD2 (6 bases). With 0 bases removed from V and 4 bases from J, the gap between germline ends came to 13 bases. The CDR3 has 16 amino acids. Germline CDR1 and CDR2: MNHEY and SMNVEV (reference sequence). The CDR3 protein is CASSLSIGGIYNEQFF. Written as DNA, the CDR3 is TGTGCCAGCAGTTTATCGATCGGGGGAATATACAATGAGCAGTTCTTC.

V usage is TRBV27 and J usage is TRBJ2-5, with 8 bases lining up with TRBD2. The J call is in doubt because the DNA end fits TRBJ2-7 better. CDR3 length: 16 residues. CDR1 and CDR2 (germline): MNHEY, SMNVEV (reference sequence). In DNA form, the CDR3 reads TGTGCCAGCAGTTTACTAGCGGGCCCCAGCTCCTACGAGCAGTACTTC. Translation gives CASSLLAGPSSYEQYF.

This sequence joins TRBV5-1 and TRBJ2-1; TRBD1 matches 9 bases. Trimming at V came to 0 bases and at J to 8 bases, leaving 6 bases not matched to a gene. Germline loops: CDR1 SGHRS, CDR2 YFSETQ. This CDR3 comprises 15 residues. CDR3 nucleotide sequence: TGCGCCAGCAGCTTGGTGGGGACAGGGTTCGATGAGCAGTTCTTC. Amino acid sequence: CASSLVGTGFDEQFF.

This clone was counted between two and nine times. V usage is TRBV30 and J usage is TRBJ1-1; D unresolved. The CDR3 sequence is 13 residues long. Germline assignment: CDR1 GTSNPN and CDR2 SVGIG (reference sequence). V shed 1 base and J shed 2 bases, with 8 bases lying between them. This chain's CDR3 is CAWSESGNTEAFF. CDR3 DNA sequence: TGTGCCTGGAGTGAATCGGGAAACACTGAAGCTTTCTTT.

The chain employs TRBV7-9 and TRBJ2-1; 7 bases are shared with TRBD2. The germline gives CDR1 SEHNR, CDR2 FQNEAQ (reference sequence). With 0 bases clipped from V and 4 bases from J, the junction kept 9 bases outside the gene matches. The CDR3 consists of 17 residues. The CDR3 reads CASSLALAAGLYNEQFF. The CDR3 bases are TGTGCCAGCAGCTTAGCCCTAGCCGCGGGACTATACAATGAGCAGTTCTTC.

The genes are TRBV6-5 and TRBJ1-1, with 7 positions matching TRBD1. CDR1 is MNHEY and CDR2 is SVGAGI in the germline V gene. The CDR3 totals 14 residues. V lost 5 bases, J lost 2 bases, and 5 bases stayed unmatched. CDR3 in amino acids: CASSPTGVNTEAFF. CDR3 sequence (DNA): TGTGCCAGCAGTCCTACAGGGGTAAACACTGAAGCTTTCTTT.

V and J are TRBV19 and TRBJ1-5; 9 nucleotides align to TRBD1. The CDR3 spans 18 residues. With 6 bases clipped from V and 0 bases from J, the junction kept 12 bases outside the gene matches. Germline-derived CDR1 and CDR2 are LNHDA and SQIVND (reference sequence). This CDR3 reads CASSTGTGISYSNQPQHF. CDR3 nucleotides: TGTGCCAGTAGCACCGGGACAGGGATATCGTATAGCAATCAGCCCCAGCATTTT. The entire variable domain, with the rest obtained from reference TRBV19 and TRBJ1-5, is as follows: DGGITQSPKYLFRKEGQNVTLSCEQNLNHDAMYWYRQDPGQGLRLIYYSQIVNDFQKGDIAEGYSVSREKKESFPLTVTSAQKNPTAFYLCASSTGTGISYSNQPQHFGDGTRLSIL.

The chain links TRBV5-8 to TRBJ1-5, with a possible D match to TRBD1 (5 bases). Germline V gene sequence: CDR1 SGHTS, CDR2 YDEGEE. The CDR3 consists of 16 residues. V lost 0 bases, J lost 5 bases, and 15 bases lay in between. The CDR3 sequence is CASSLVFRQGDQPQHF. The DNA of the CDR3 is TGTGCCAGCAGCTTGGTATTTAGGCAGGGCGATCAGCCCCAGCATTTT.